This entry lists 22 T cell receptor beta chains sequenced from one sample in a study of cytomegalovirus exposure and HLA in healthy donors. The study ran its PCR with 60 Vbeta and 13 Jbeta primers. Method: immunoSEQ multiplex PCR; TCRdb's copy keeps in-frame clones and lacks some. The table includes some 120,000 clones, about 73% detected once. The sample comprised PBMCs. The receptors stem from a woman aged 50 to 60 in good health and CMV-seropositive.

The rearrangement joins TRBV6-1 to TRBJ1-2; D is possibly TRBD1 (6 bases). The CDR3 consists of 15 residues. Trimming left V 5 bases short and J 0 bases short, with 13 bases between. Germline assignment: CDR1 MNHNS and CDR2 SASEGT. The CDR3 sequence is CASSLQGQTNYGYTF. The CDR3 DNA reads TGTGCCAGCAGTCTCCAAGGACAGACTAACTATGGCTACACCTTC.

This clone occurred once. In nucleotides, the CDR3 is TGCGCCAGCACCACCTTCCCGGGACAGCAAGAGACCCAGTACTTC. As protein: CASTTFPGQQETQYF. The chain uses TRBV5-1 and TRBJ2-5, with 7 nucleotides matching TRBD1. V shed 6 bases and J 2 bases; nucleotides not matched to a gene: 10. CDR1 is SGHRS, CDR2 YFSETQ, per germline. The CDR3 contains 15 residues.

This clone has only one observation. CDR3 sequence (DNA): TGTGCCAGCAGCATCCGCCTCCCAGGGGGATCCTACGAGCAGTACTTC. Translated: CASSIRLPGGSYEQYF. The chain links TRBV5-5 to TRBJ2-7; TRBD1 agrees at 7 bases. J gave up 1 base and V 4 bases, and 11 bases lay outside the gene matches. The CDR3 totals 16 residues. From germline, CDR1 is SGHKS and CDR2 YYEKEE (reference sequence).

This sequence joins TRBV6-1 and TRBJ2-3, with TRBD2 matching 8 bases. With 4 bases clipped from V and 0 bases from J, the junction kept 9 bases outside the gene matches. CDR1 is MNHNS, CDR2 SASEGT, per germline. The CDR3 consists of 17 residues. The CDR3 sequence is CASSVLSGEGSTDTQYF. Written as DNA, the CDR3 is TGTGCCAGCAGTGTTCTTAGCGGGGAGGGGAGCACAGATACGCAGTATTTT.

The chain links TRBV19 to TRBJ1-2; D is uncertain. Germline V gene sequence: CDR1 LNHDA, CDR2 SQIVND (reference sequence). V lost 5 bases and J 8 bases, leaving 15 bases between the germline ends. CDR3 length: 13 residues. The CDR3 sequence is CASSASGSEGYTF. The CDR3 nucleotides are TGTGCCAGTAGTGCCAGCGGATCCGAGGGCTACACCTTC. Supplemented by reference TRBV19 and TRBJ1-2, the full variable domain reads DGGITQSPKYLFRKEGQNVTLSCEQNLNHDAMYWYRQDPGQGLRLIYYSQIVNDFQKGDIAEGYSVSREKKESFPLTVTSAQKNPTAFYLCASSASGSEGYTFGSGTRLTVV.

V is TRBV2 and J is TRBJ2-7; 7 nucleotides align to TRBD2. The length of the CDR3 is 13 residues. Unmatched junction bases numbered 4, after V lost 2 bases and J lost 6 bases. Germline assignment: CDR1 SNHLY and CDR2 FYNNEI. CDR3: CASSESWGGEQYF. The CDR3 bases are TGTGCCAGCAGTGAATCCTGGGGGGGCGAGCAGTACTTC.

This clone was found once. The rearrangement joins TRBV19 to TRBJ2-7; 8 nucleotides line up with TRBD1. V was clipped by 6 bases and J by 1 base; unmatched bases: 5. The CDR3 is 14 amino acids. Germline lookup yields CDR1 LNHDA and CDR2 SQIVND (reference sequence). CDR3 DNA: TGTGCCAGTAGCCTGGACAGGGTTTCCTACGAGCAGTACTTC. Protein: CASSLDRVSYEQYF.

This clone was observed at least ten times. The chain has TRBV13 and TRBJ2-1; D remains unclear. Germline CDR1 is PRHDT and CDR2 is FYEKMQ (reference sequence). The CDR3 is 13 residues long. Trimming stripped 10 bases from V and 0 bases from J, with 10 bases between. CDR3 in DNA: TGTGCCACCGAGAATTTCTCCTACAATGAGCAGTTCTTC. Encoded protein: CATENFSYNEQFF.

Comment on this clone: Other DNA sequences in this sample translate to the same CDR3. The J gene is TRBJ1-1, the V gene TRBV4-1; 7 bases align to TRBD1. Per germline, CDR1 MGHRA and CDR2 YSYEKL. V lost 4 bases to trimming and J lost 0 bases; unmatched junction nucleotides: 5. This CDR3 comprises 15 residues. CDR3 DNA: TGCGCCAGCAGCCGGCCCGGGACAGTGAACACTGAAGCTTTCTTT. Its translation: CASSRPGTVNTEAFF.

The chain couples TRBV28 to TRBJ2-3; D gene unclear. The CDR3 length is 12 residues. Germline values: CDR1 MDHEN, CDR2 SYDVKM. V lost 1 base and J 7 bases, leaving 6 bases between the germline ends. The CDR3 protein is CASSLSQYTQYF. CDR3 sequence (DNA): TGTGCCAGCAGTTTATCCCAATATACGCAGTATTTT.

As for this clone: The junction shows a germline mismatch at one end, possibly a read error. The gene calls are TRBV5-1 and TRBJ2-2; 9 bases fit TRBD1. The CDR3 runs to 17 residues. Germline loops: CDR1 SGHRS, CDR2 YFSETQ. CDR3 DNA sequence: TGCGTCAGCAGTAATGTTGGACAGGGGATTAACACCGGGGAGCTGTTTTTT. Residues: CVSSNVGQGINTGELFF.

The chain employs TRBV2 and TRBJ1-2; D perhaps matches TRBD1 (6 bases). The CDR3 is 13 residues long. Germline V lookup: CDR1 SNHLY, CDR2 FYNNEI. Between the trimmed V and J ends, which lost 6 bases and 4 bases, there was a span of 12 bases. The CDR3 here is CASRAGAGYGYTF. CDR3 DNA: TGTGCCAGCAGGGCAGGGGCGGGCTATGGCTACACCTTC.

The CDR3: CAWSQRGQPQHF. CDR3 in DNA: TGTGCCTGGAGCCAAAGGGGTCAGCCCCAGCATTTT. The rearrangement links TRBV30 to TRBJ1-5; TRBD1 is a possible D gene (5 bases). Germline values: CDR1 GTSNPN, CDR2 SVGIG (reference sequence). Trimming stripped 3 bases from V and 6 bases from J, with 9 bases between. The CDR3 spans 12 residues.

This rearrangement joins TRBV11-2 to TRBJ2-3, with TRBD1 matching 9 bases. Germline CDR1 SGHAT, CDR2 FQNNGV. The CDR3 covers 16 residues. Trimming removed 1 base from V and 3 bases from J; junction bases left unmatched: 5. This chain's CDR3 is CASSLVETGGTDTQYF. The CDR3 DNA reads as TGTGCCAGCAGCTTAGTTGAGACAGGGGGGACAGATACGCAGTATTTT.

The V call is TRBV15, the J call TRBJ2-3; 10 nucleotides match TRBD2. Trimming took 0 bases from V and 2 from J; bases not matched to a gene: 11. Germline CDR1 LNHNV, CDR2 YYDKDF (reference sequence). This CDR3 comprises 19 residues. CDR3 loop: CATSREGKLAGKNTDTQYF. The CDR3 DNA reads TGTGCCACCAGCAGAGAAGGCAAACTAGCGGGAAAAAACACAGATACGCAGTATTTT.

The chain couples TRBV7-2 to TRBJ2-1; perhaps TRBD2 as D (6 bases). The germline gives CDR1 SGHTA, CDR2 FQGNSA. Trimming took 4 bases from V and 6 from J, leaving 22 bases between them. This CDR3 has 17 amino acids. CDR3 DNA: TGTGCCAGCAGCTCCATAGGGAGTCGCGGGGCTACCAATGAGCAGTTCTTC. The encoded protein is CASSSIGSRGATNEQFF.

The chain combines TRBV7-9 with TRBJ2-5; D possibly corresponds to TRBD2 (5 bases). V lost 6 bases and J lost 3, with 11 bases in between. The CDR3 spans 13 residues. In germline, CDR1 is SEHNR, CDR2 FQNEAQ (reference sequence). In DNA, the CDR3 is TGTGCCAGCAGGCTGAGCGGTGAAGAGACCCAGTACTTC. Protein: CASRLSGEETQYF.

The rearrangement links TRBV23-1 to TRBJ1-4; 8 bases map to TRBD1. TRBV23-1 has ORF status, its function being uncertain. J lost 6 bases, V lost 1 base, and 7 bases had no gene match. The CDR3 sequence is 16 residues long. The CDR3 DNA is TGCGCCAGCAGTCAATTAGGGCCGGGACAGGATGAAAAACTGTTTTTT. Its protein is CASSQLGPGQDEKLFF.

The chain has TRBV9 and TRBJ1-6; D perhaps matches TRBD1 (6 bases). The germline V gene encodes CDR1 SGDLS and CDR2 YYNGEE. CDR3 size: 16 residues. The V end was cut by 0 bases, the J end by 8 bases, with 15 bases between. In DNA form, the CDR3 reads TGTGCCAGCAGCGTAGATGGGGGCAGCGTACATTCACCCCTCCACTTT. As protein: CASSVDGGSVHSPLHF.

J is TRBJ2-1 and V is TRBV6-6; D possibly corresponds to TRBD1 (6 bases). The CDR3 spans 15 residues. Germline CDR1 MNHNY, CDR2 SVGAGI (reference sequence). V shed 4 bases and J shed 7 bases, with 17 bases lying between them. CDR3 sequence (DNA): TGTGCCAGCAGTTGGGGGCTACGCATCATGAATGAGCAGTTCTTC. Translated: CASSWGLRIMNEQFF.

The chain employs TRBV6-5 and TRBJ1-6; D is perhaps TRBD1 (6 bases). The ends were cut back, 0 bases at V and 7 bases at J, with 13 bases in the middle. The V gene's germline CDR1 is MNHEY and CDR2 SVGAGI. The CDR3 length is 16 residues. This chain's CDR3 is CASSYSARGLNSPLHF. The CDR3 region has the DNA TGTGCCAGCAGTTACTCCGCCAGGGGCCTGAATTCACCCCTCCACTTT.

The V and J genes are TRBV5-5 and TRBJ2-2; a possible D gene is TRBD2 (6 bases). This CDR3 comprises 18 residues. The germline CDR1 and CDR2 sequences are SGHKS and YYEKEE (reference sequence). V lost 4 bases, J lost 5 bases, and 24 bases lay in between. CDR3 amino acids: CASSIGRVTGVGTGELFF. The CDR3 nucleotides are TGTGCCAGCAGCATCGGACGGGTGACGGGGGTAGGGACCGGGGAGCTGTTTTTT.